The present T cell receptor beta chain was sequenced within a study of cytomegalovirus exposure and HLA in healthy donors. Points from the study as a whole: The Asian-associated ancestry cluster reportedly had fewer N-insertions than the 666-donor mean in a later analysis. Within a later analysis, the majority of CMV-associated TCR beta chains appeared HLA-restricted. The investigators catalogued 150 or so TCR beta chains as cytomegalovirus-associated.

Remarks on this clone: The antigen remains unidentified.

The CDR3 consists of 12 residues. Trimming cost V 3 bases and J 10 bases, with 15 bases left between them. CDR1 is SQVTM, CDR2 ANQGSEA, per germline. Both 60 Vbeta primers and 13 Jbeta primers went into the PCR. This table comes from immunoSEQ multiplex PCR, and its TCRdb copy is limited to in-frame clones, with some not included. Here the sample spans 70,000 to 100,000 clones, approximately 71% being singletons. The clonotype was recovered from a man over 45 in good health and CMV-seronegative. Sequencing used PBMCs. The chain carries TRBV29-1 and TRBJ1-1; D is possibly TRBD1 (6 bases). The CDR3 nucleotides read TGCAGCGTTGACCAGGGATTAGGGGGAGCTTTCTTT. Protein product: CSVDQGLGGAFF.